A selection of T cell receptor beta chains follows, all from one sample in a study of beta chain features in type 1 diabetes. Method: immunoSEQ multiplex PCR; TCRdb's copy keeps in-frame clones and lacks some. The sample consists of a few hundred thousand clones, about 32% of them appearing once. Sequenced input: naive CD4+ T cells from blood. The receptors were gathered from a man aged 18 to 35 in good health. Both conserved end residues are part of each CDR3. Each record gives: D gene, J gene, clone size, V gene, CDR3 DNA, CDR3 protein. The D gene is left open where the match is weak. Expanded clones are given a class, and other clones once, few, many or no size at all.

-,TRBJ2-3,-,TRBV6-5,TGTGCCAGCAGTTTCCCAGGCACAGATACGCAGTATTTT,CASSFPGTDTQYF
TRBD2,TRBJ2-5,few,TRBV15,TGTGCCACCAGCGGTAGCGAAGGGGGACTAGGCCCCCCTTCTGAGACCCAGTACTTC,CATSGSEGGLGPPSETQYF
-,TRBJ1-1,-,TRBV6-1,TGTGCCAGCTTTTTCGGACGGACGAACACTGAAGCTTTCTTT,CASFFGRTNTEAFF
-,TRBJ2-1,-,TRBV20-1,TGCAGTGCCAGACAAGGGCGGTTCTTC,CSARQGRFF
TRBD1,TRBJ2-1,-,TRBV29-1,TGCAGCGTTGAAGGGGACAGGGGGCTCTACAATGAGCAGTTCTTC,CSVEGDRGLYNEQFF
TRBD2,TRBJ2-3,-,TRBV7-3,TGTGCCAGCAGCCCTGGGGGGGTGCCAGATACGCAGTATTTT,CASSPGGVPDTQYF
TRBD2,TRBJ2-2,-,TRBV7-2,TGTGCCAGCAGCACCACTAGCGGAACCTACACCGGGGAGCTGTTTTTT,CASSTTSGTYTGELFF
-,TRBJ2-5,-,TRBV4-1,TGCGCCAGCAGCCAAGGGTGGGGGCGGCAAGAGACCCAGTACTTC,CASSQGWGRQETQYF
TRBD2,TRBJ2-5,-,TRBV7-2,TGTGCCAGCAGCTTAAAAGCGGGAGCGAGAGAGACCCAGTACTTC,CASSLKAGARETQYF
TRBD1,TRBJ2-7,few,TRBV29-1,TGCAGCGCCCGTGGGACAGGGTTATACGAGCAGTACTTC,CSARGTGLYEQYF
TRBD1,TRBJ2-3,few,TRBV5-4,TGTGCCAGCAGCCGGACAGGGGGAGATACGCAGTATTTT,CASSRTGGDTQYF
TRBD2,TRBJ2-7,-,TRBV7-2,TGTGCCAGCAGCCCCGAGGGGAGCGGGAGGTTGTACGAGCAGTACTTC,CASSPEGSGRLYEQYF
TRBD2,TRBJ2-5,few,TRBV9,TGTGCCAGCAGCTTTACTAGCGGGAGAAGAGAGGAGACCCAGTACTTC,CASSFTSGRREETQYF
-,TRBJ1-1,-,TRBV7-2,TGTGCCAGCAGCCGGTGGGGCACTGAAGCTTTCTTT,CASSRWGTEAFF
TRBD1,TRBJ1-2,-,TRBV6-6,TGTGCCAGCAGCCCGGGACAGGGGAAGTATGGCTACACCTTC,CASSPGQGKYGYTF
TRBD1,TRBJ1-4,few,TRBV29-1,TGCAGCGGCGGACAGGGGATTGAAAAACTGTTTTTT,CSGGQGIEKLFF
-,TRBJ2-3,few,TRBV9,TGTGCCAGCAGCGTCGAAACAGATACGCAGTATTTT,CASSVETDTQYF
-,TRBJ2-7,-,TRBV7-2,TGTGCCAGCAGCCCGGACTATTTCCCCGAGCAGTACTTC,CASSPDYFPEQYF
-,TRBJ2-7,-,TRBV30,TGTGCCTGGAGTGACCGGACAATCCGCTCCTACGAGCAGTACTTC,CAWSDRTIRSYEQYF
TRBD1,TRBJ2-2,-,TRBV29-1,TGCAGCGTTGAAGACCGGGACAGGGGATTCGGGGAGCTGTTTTTT,CSVEDRDRGFGELFF
TRBD1,TRBJ1-5,-,TRBV30,TGTGCCTGGAGGACGGCGACAGGGCTATGGCAGCCCCAGCATTTT,CAWRTATGLWQPQHF
-,TRBJ2-1,-,TRBV10-3,TGTGCCATCGGTTCGGTCGGAGCGGAGCAGTTCTTC,CAIGSVGAEQFF
-,TRBJ2-4,few,TRBV27,TGTGCCAGCAGTTTAAGGGATCCACTAGCCAAAAACATTCAGTACTTC,CASSLRDPLAKNIQYF
-,TRBJ2-3,-,TRBV30,TGTGCCTGGAAGCTCAGAGGATGGGCAGATACGCAGTATTTT,CAWKLRGWADTQYF
-,TRBJ2-6,-,TRBV29-1,TGCAGCGTTGAAGGTTCTGGGGCCAACGTCCTGACTTTC,CSVEGSGANVLTF
TRBD1,TRBJ2-1,-,TRBV5-4,TGTGCCAGCAGCTCCGACAGGGCGAGCTCCTACAATGAGCAGTTCTTC,CASSSDRASSYNEQFF
-,TRBJ1-4,few,TRBV29-1,TGCAGCGTTAGAAGTGGGGCTGAAAAACTGTTTTTT,CSVRSGAEKLFF
TRBD1,TRBJ2-5,-,TRBV2,TGTGCCAGCAGTGGACAGGGCGAAGAGACCCAGTACTTC,CASSGQGEETQYF
TRBD2,TRBJ2-1,-,TRBV30,TGTGCCTGGAGTCTGGGACTAGCGGGAAACAATGGGCAGTTCTTC,CAWSLGLAGNNGQFF
-,TRBJ1-4,-,TRBV30,TGTGCCTGGAGTGGGCTAGACGGTGAAAAACTGTTTTTT,CAWSGLDGEKLFF
-,TRBJ2-3,-,TRBV7-2,TGTGCCAGCAGCTCGGACGGCGGCACAGATACGCAGTATTTT,CASSSDGGTDTQYF
TRBD2,TRBJ2-2,few,TRBV7-9,TGTGCCAGCAGCACCCAGCGGGAGGGAACCGGGGAGCTGTTTTTT,CASSTQREGTGELFF
TRBD2,TRBJ2-4,-,TRBV28,TGTGCCAGCAGTTCAACTAGCGGACGAAACATTCAGTACTTC,CASSSTSGRNIQYF
-,TRBJ2-3,-,TRBV5-4,TGTGCCAGCAGCCTACAACCTGGGGATACGCAGTATTTT,CASSLQPGDTQYF
-,TRBJ1-1,few,TRBV9,TGTGCCAGCAGCGTTCAGGGGAACACTGAAGCTTTCTTT,CASSVQGNTEAFF
-,TRBJ2-7,-,TRBV30,TGTGCCTGGGGCAAACAGGGCACCTACGAGCAGTACTTC,CAWGKQGTYEQYF
TRBD2,TRBJ2-3,few,TRBV30,TGTGCCTGGAGTGTAGACCTATGGCTAGCGGGGGCCAGGGGAGATACGCAGTATTTT,CAWSVDLWLAGARGDTQYF
-,TRBJ2-2,few,TRBV29-1,TGCAGCGCTGTGGAGCGACTGAACACCGGGGAGCTGTTTTTT,CSAVERLNTGELFF
-,TRBJ2-3,few,TRBV7-2,TGTGCCAGCAGGTCCCGGGACGGACGCACAGATACGCAGTATTTT,CASRSRDGRTDTQYF
-,TRBJ2-1,few,TRBV6-1,TGTGCCAGCAGTGAAGGGGTAGGGACCTACAATGAGCAGTTCTTC,CASSEGVGTYNEQFF
TRBD2,TRBJ2-1,few,TRBV2,TGTGCCAGCAGTACCTATAGCGGGACCGAGCAGTTCTTC,CASSTYSGTEQFF
-,TRBJ2-3,-,TRBV6-1,TGTGCCAGCGCGACCCGAGTTACAGATACGCAGTATTTT,CASATRVTDTQYF
-,TRBJ2-7,once,TRBV28,TGTGCCAGCAGTTTAGGGCCTAGCTCCTACGAGCAGTACTTC,CASSLGPSSYEQYF
-,TRBJ1-4,few,TRBV5-6,TGTGCCAGCAGCTCCGACTCCAGACAAGTTGATGAAAAACTGTTTTTT,CASSSDSRQVDEKLFF
-,TRBJ2-7,few,TRBV6-5,TGTGCCAGCAGTTACCGGGACCCACCGCCCTACGAGCAGTACTTC,CASSYRDPPPYEQYF
-,TRBJ2-7,few,TRBV19,TGTGCCAGTAGTATAGTGCTAGCGCACGAGCAGTACTTC,CASSIVLAHEQYF
-,TRBJ2-1,-,TRBV5-1,TGCGCCAGCAGCTGGACGGACAGCTCCTACAATGAGCAGTTCTTC,CASSWTDSSYNEQFF
-,TRBJ2-2,once,TRBV11-3,TGTGCCAGCAGCTTAGCCCCGCCCCGGGAGCTGTTTTTT,CASSLAPPRELFF
TRBD1,TRBJ2-1,few,TRBV5-4,TGTGCCGGACAACTTTTAACCGGGACAGAGGACAATGAGCAGTTCTTC,CAGQLLTGTEDNEQFF
-,TRBJ2-7,few,TRBV6-1,TGTGCCAGCAGTTCCAGCGGACGTTACGAGCAGTACTTC,CASSSSGRYEQYF